Shown below are 30 T cell receptor beta chains from a single sample sequenced in a study of T cell repertoires in cytomegalovirus infection (dated by TCRdb to between 2018 and 2020). Their antigens remain unidentified. Sequencing instrument: Illumina HiSeq 1500. TCRdb took the public reads, trimmed them with fastp at Q25, ran MiXCR for clone calling and kept in-frame beta chains. Under each unique CDR3 protein, matching rows form one entry showing the most common genes and DNA. The sample data list about 900,000 distinct CDR3 sequences, and 30% to 40% of these were observed just once. Around an eighth of the sample is held by the ten biggest clonotypes. Taken with the paper, the label for treatment or condition translates to: in vitro stimulation with specific CMV peptide epitopes to enrich CMV-specific T cells. This sample comprised cultured CD8+ T cells from PBMCs, obtained from culture after CMV antigen stimulation. These receptors originate from a human donor in good health (CMV status not recorded). Some clones in this sample may be carry-over from other donors' samples.

The chain carries TRBV9 and TRBJ1-4; D is uncertain. Deletions cut 4 bases from V and 12 bases from J, with 22 bases between. Germline V gives CDR1 SGDLS, CDR2 YYNGEE. The CDR3 contains 15 residues. The CDR3 nucleotides read TGTGCCAGCAGCCCCCCGGGATCCCGGAGAAATGAACTGTTTTTT. Translated, it gives CASSPPGSRRNELFF.

This clonotype was seen more than once but under ten times. Compared with germline, one end of the junction differs, possibly owing to a read error. The chain couples TRBV5-3 to TRBJ2-5, with TRBD2 as a possible D gene (6 bases). TRBV5-3 counts as an open reading frame of uncertain function. The CDR3 has 17 residues. The CDR3 sequence: CASSLVRDPVYQETQYF. DNA for the CDR3: TGTGCCAGCAGCTTAGTGCGGGACCCAGTGTACCAAGAGACCCAGTACTTC.

This clonotype was counted only a few times. The rearrangement uses TRBV14 and TRBJ2-5; D unclear. The CDR3 sequence is 14 residues long. Germline values: CDR1 SGHDN, CDR2 FVKESK. The V gene lost 0 bases and the J gene lost 3 bases, with 8 bases spanning the gap. CDR3 DNA sequence: TGTGCCAGCAGCCAAGATGGTTGGGAAGAGACCCAGTACTTC. Protein: CASSQDGWEETQYF. Complete variable domain (other parts from reference TRBV14 and TRBJ2-5): EAGVTQFPSHSVIEKGQTVTLRCDPISGHDNLYWYRRVMGKEIKFLLHFVKESKQDESGMPNNRFLAERTGGTYSTLKVQPAELEDSGVYFCASSQDGWEETQYFGPGTRLLVL.

This rearrangement joins TRBV24-1 to TRBJ2-7; D is perhaps TRBD1 (6 bases). Germline V gene sequence: CDR1 KGHDR, CDR2 SFDVKD. There are 21 residues in the CDR3. The V and J ends lost 0 bases and 4 bases respectively, with 30 bases between them. The CDR3, as DNA: TGTGCCACCAGTGATTTGGATGCTAAATCACAGGGCCGCGGGTTCAGTTACGAGCAGTACGTC. Its translation: CATSDLDAKSQGRGFSYEQYV.

The chain combines TRBV9 with TRBJ2-1; D not resolved. V was cut by 0 bases and J by 5 bases, with 9 bases left in between. The CDR3 runs 14 residues. Per germline, CDR1 SGDLS and CDR2 YYNGEE. CDR3 bases: TGTGCCAGCAGCGTAGGTAGTCCGAACAATGAGCAGTTCTTC. It encodes CASSVGSPNNEQFF. Filled out from reference TRBV9 and TRBJ2-1, the complete variable domain reads DSGVTQTPKHLITATGQRVTLRCSPRSGDLSVYWYQQSLDQGLQFLIQYYNGEERAKGNILERFSAQQFPDLHSELNLSSLELGDSALYFCASSVGSPNNEQFFGPGTRLTVL.

This clonotype was counted a few times. The V and J genes are TRBV5-1 and TRBJ1-2; a weak D match, TRBD1 (5 bases). From germline, CDR1 is SGHRS and CDR2 YFSETQ. The CDR3 length is 14 residues. Trimming left V 5 bases short and J 8 bases short, with 19 bases between. This chain's CDR3 is CASSPEYRDGGYTF. DNA of the CDR3: TGCGCCAGCAGTCCGGAGTACCGGGACGGCGGCTACACCTTC.

This chain joins TRBV7-9 and TRBJ1-5; D is perhaps TRBD1 (6 bases). Trimming stripped 5 bases from V and 0 bases from J, with 11 bases between. The CDR3 totals 15 residues. Looked up from germline, CDR1 is SEHNR and CDR2 is FQNEAQ (reference sequence). CDR3 sequence (DNA): TGTGCCAGCAGCGAGGGACAAGATAGCAATCAGCCCCAGCATTTT. Translating gives CASSEGQDSNQPQHF.

This clonotype was observed a handful of times. The chain carries TRBV2 and TRBJ2-1; TRBD2 is a possible D gene (6 bases). The V gene's germline CDR1 is SNHLY and CDR2 FYNNEI. This CDR3 comprises 13 residues. The germline V and J ends were trimmed by 10 bases and 6 bases, with 16 bases remaining between them. The chain's CDR3 is CATPSRGFNEQFF. The CDR3 nucleotides read TGTGCCACCCCGTCCCGGGGGTTCAATGAGCAGTTCTTC.

CDR3 in amino acids: CASTLSPGGGTEAFF. CDR3 DNA sequence: TGTGCCAGCACCTTAAGTCCAGGAGGCGGCACTGAAGCTTTCTTT. The V gene is TRBV27, the J gene TRBJ1-1; the D is unclear. The germline CDR1 and CDR2 sequences are MNHEY and SMNVEV (reference sequence). The CDR3 runs 15 residues. V gave up 7 bases and J gave up 4 bases, with 19 bases separating them.

CDR3 DNA sequence: TGTGCCAGCAGCCAAGGGGCGACTAACTGGGAGACCCAGTACTTC. This encodes CASSQGATNWETQYF. The V call is TRBV14, the J call TRBJ2-5; D is perhaps TRBD2 (5 bases). The germline gives CDR1 SGHDN, CDR2 FVKESK. The V and J ends lost 1 base and 5 bases respectively, with 14 bases between them. This CDR3 has 15 amino acids.

In its sample, this clonotype was seen a few times. V usage is TRBV6-1 and J usage is TRBJ2-7; D is unclear. Germline CDR1 MNHNS, CDR2 SASEGT. CDR3 size: 9 residues. Trimming removed 8 bases at V and 6 bases at J, with 5 bases between. CDR3 sequence reads: CASGGEQYF. The CDR3 bases are TGTGCCAGCGGCGGCGAGCAGTACTTC.

The chain carries TRBV7-6 and TRBJ2-3; 7 bases match TRBD2. There are 16 residues in the CDR3. After removal of 3 bases from V and 0 bases from J, the junction contained 6 bases not matched to a gene. In germline, CDR1 is SGHVS, CDR2 FNYEAQ. CDR3 sequence (DNA): TGTGCCAGCAGCTTCCCAGCGGGGCTAAGCACAGATACGCAGTATTTT. It encodes CASSFPAGLSTDTQYF.

The DNA for the CDR3 is TGTGCCAGTAGTATAGGACAGGGGACTGGCTACACCTTC. Translation gives CASSIGQGTGYTF. The V gene is TRBV19, the J gene TRBJ1-2, with TRBD1 matching over 8 bases. CDR3 length: 13 amino acids. The J segment lost 7 bases and the V segment lost 1 base, leaving 2 bases of the junction unmatched. Germline CDR1 and CDR2: LNHDA and SQIVND (reference sequence).

V gene TRBV10-3 combines with J gene TRBJ2-1; 10 bases line up with TRBD2. The CDR3 runs to 14 residues. Germline V gene data show CDR1 as ENHRY and CDR2 as SYGVKD. The J segment lost 7 bases and the V segment lost 8 bases, leaving 8 bases of the junction unmatched. DNA of the CDR3: TGTGCCATCCCCAGCGGGGGGGCCGGTAATGAGCAGTTCTTC. Its translation: CAIPSGGAGNEQFF.

This clonotype was observed at least ten times. The genes are TRBV6-5 and TRBJ1-2, with D unclear. This CDR3 has 13 amino acids. The germline V and J ends were trimmed by 7 bases and 8 bases, with 17 bases remaining between them. Germline lookup yields CDR1 MNHEY and CDR2 SVGAGI. CDR3 region: CASTQSPLWGYTF. In DNA form, the CDR3 reads TGTGCCAGCACCCAGAGCCCGCTCTGGGGCTACACCTTC.

This clonotype has ten or more counts. The chain carries TRBV12-3 or TRBV12-4 and TRBJ2-3; 7 nucleotides line up with TRBD2. The CDR3 totals 18 residues. The junction had 20 bases not matched to a gene; V was cut back by 6 bases and J by 5 bases. CDR3 bases: TGTGCCAGCAGCCAAAACCCTCCCAGCGGGGCCCGGGAAGATACGCAGTATTTT. This sequence encodes CASSQNPPSGAREDTQYF.

The chain is built from TRBV12-3 or TRBV12-4 and TRBJ2-1, with D tentatively TRBD1 (5 bases). CDR3 size: 15 residues. The ends were cut back, 6 bases at V and 3 bases at J, with 15 bases in the middle. CDR3 in amino acids: CASSTDTTFYNEQFF. The DNA for the CDR3 is TGTGCCAGCAGCACGGACACCACATTCTACAATGAGCAGTTCTTC.

In this sample, this clonotype turned up a few times. The rearrangement links TRBV7-9 to TRBJ2-7, with D possibly called TRBD1 or TRBD2 (5 bases each). Germline CDR1 is SEHNR and CDR2 is FQNEAQ (reference sequence). V dropped 4 bases and J dropped 3 bases, with 13 bases sitting between them. The CDR3 length is 14 residues. CDR3 nucleotides: TGTGCCAGCAGCTCCGGGGCACTACGCTACGAGCAGTACTTC. Translated: CASSSGALRYEQYF.

This clonotype was recorded a few times. This chain joins TRBV4-2 and TRBJ2-2; D assignment may be TRBD1 or TRBD2 (5 bases each). The CDR3 covers 17 residues. CDR1 is LGHNA, CDR2 YNFKEQ, per germline. V was cut by 3 bases and J by 10 bases, with 24 bases left in between. For the CDR3, the DNA is TGTGCCAGCAGCCATGTTACCCGGGGCCTCCCCTATCTGGAGCTGTTTTTT. Amino acid sequence: CASSHVTRGLPYLELFF.

CDR3 in amino acids: CASSQDSAGNTGELFF. CDR3 nucleotide sequence: TGCGCCAGCAGCCAAGATTCAGCAGGGAATACCGGGGAGCTGTTTTTT. The chain employs TRBV4-1 and TRBJ2-2; the D gene is possibly TRBD1 (5 bases). CDR1 MGHRA and CDR2 YSYEKL come from the germline V gene. Trimming stripped 0 bases from V and 5 bases from J, with 13 bases between. This CDR3 has 16 residues.

This chain joins TRBV4-1 and TRBJ1-6; D is ambiguous. V lost 1 base and J lost 9, with 7 bases in between. Per germline, CDR1 MGHRA and CDR2 YSYEKL. CDR3 size: 13 residues. CDR3 region: CASSQGSSSPLHF. The DNA of the CDR3 is TGCGCCAGCAGCCAAGGATCGAGTTCACCCCTCCACTTT.

The V gene is TRBV12-3 or TRBV12-4, the J gene TRBJ2-2; D unresolved. The CDR3 length is 13 residues. Trimming removed 6 bases at V and 1 base at J, with 6 bases between. The CDR3 DNA sequence: TGTGCCAGCAGAATGGGGAACACCGGGGAGCTGTTTTTT. The encoded protein is CASRMGNTGELFF.

The chain links TRBV20-1 to TRBJ1-1, with D possibly TRBD1 on 5 matching bases. Trimming pared 1 base from V and 5 bases from J, leaving 17 bases between. CDR3 length: 15 residues. The germline V gene encodes CDR1 DFQATT and CDR2 SNEGSKA (reference sequence). The CDR3 nucleotides read TGCAGTGCTAGAGTATTGGGGCCCCGGGGGACTGAAGCTTTCTTT. Translation gives CSARVLGPRGTEAFF.

CDR3 region: CSVMDRGGLGYGYTF. CDR3 sequence (DNA): TGCAGCGTTATGGACAGGGGGGGTCTTGGCTATGGCTACACCTTC. The V call is TRBV29-1, the J call TRBJ1-2, with 10 bases aligning to TRBD1. In germline, CDR1 is SQVTM, CDR2 ANQGSEA. Trimming at V came to 5 bases and at J to 4 bases, leaving 10 bases not matched to a gene. This CDR3 has 15 residues.

V usage is TRBV4-1 and J usage is TRBJ2-7, with 7 bases that match TRBD2. Looked up from germline, CDR1 is MGHRA and CDR2 is YSYEKL. This CDR3 is built from 15 residues. J lost 0 bases, V lost 3 bases, and 5 bases had no gene match. The CDR3: CASSHLASGSYEQYF. In DNA, the CDR3 is TGCGCCAGCAGCCATCTGGCTAGCGGCTCCTACGAGCAGTACTTC.

CDR3 amino acids: CASSLEVDTGANVLTF. The CDR3 bases are TGTGCCAGCAGTTTAGAAGTGGATACTGGGGCCAACGTCCTGACTTTC. The V call is TRBV12-3 or TRBV12-4, the J call TRBJ2-6; D gene unclear. The length of the CDR3 is 16 residues. Deletions cut 1 base from V and 2 bases from J, with 9 bases between.

The V and J genes are TRBV25-1 and TRBJ1-2, with 7 bases identical to TRBD1. This CDR3 region has 15 residues. The germline CDR1 and CDR2 sequences are MGHDK and SYGVNS. V dropped 8 bases and J dropped 4; count of bases not matched to a gene: 13. CDR3 amino acids: CASGGTGELLYGYTF. CDR3 sequence (DNA): TGTGCCAGCGGGGGCACAGGGGAATTGCTCTATGGCTACACCTTC.

The chain links TRBV7-9 to TRBJ2-2; 7 bases map to TRBD1. The V gene end was trimmed by 6 bases and the J gene end by 6 bases; junction bases not matched to a gene: 4. The CDR3 runs to 13 residues. CDR1 and CDR2 from the germline V gene are SEHNR and FQNEAQ (reference sequence). For the CDR3, the DNA is TGTGCCAGCAGTCATACAGGGGCCGGGGAGCTGTTTTTT. Translated, it gives CASSHTGAGELFF.

The genes are TRBV6-2 or TRBV6-3 and TRBJ2-1; maybe TRBD1 (5 bases). Trimming left V 0 bases short and J 0 bases short, with 12 bases between. Germline V gene data show CDR1 as MNHEY and CDR2 as SVGEGT. The CDR3 spans 17 residues. The CDR3 is CASSYSQGPSSYNEQFF. The CDR3 DNA sequence: TGTGCCAGCAGTTACTCCCAGGGTCCTAGCTCCTACAATGAGCAGTTCTTC.

In regard to this clonotype: A read error may explain this, as a much larger clone is one base away. The genes are TRBV7-2 and TRBJ2-7; D is possibly TRBD1 or TRBD2 (5 bases each). The CDR3 is made up of 14 amino acids. Germline V gene sequence: CDR1 SGHTA, CDR2 FQGNSA. As DNA, the CDR3 is TGTGCCAACAGCCCCTATGTGGGACCCTACGAGCAGTACGTC. Translating gives CANSPYVGPYEQYV.